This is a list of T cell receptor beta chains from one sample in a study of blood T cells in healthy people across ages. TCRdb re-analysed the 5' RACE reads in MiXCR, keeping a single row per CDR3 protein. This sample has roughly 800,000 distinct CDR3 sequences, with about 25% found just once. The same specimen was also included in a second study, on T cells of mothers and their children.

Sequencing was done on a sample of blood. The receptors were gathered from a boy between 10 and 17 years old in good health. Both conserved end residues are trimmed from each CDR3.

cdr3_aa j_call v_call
SASPRPLAGGPWETQY TRBJ2-5 TRBV20-1
ASGAGGYTGELF TRBJ2-2 TRBV9
ASSLSFSAEQY TRBJ2-7 TRBV12-3/TRBV12-4
ASSSNSDRANTEAF TRBJ1-1 TRBV28
ASSFASGTGEQF TRBJ2-1 TRBV27
ASSQRRDRGIKGNEKLF TRBJ1-4 TRBV14
ASSPDVNTEAF TRBJ1-1 TRBV18
ASSPVSAGAKNIQY TRBJ2-4 TRBV28
ASSFSGTSASTDTQY TRBJ2-3 TRBV7-3
ASSQALAPDTQY TRBJ2-3 TRBV4-3
ASSFGGPTPGELF TRBJ2-2 TRBV12-3/TRBV12-4
ASSYEGGGTEAF TRBJ1-1 TRBV6-5
ASSEVPEGSYNEQF TRBJ2-1 TRBV4-2
ASSLARGHFNEQF . TRBV7-8
ASSVGTGGEQY . TRBV9
ASSFSDQRTSGEETQY TRBJ2-5 TRBV6-5
ASSPGVAGVYNEQF TRBJ2-1 TRBV6-2/TRBV6-3
ASSPRGLGANVLT TRBJ2-6 TRBV11-2
ASSTDLGEKLF TRBJ1-4 TRBV7-2
ASSYSSDQETQY TRBJ2-5 TRBV6-2/TRBV6-3
ASSNSLAGVVYNEQF TRBJ2-1 TRBV2
ASSQDFVGETQY TRBJ2-5 TRBV4-3
SALILTSGIRGEQF TRBJ2-1 TRBV20-1
ASSSGTGVGYEQF TRBJ2-1 TRBV18
ASRGDVANEKLF TRBJ1-4 TRBV12-3/TRBV12-4
ASSPRGTLTGELF TRBJ2-2 TRBV7-9
ASSGRESGTEAF TRBJ1-1 TRBV18
ASRFAEVRHTKRSYEQY TRBJ2-7 TRBV7-2
SGGASGTGELF TRBJ2-2 TRBV29-1
ASRLGAKGSYGQY TRBJ2-7 TRBV27
ASSQENRLAGGGRQF TRBJ2-1 TRBV3-1
STTGVYGYT TRBJ1-2 TRBV29-1
ASSLGGGALNYGYT TRBJ1-2 TRBV4-3
AITPDTARYNEQF TRBJ2-1 TRBV10-3
ASSSGYGTDTQY TRBJ2-3 TRBV7-2
SARGTTLYNEQF . TRBV20-1
SARDSGTPADTQY TRBJ2-3 TRBV20-1
SAKFILTSLNYGYT TRBJ1-2 TRBV20-1